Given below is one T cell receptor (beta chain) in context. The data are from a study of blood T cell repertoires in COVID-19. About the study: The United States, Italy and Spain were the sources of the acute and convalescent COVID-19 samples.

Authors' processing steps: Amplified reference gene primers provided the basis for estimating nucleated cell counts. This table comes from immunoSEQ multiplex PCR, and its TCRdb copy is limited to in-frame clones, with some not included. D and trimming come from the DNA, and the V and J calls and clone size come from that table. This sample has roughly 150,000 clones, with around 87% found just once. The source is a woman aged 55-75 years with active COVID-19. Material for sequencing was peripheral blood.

CDR3 nucleotides: TGTGCCAGTAGTACCCAAACTGCTAGCTCCTACAATGAGCAGTTCTTC. It translates to CASSTQTASSYNEQFF. The chain links TRBV19 to TRBJ2-1, with no clear D. The germline V and J ends were trimmed by 4 bases and 0 bases, with 13 bases remaining between them. Germline CDR1 LNHDA, CDR2 SQIVND (reference sequence). The CDR3 length is 16 residues.